The 27 T cell receptor beta chains presented below share a single source sample, sequenced in a study of tissue T cells after allogeneic stem cell transplantation. Time point here: mouse harvest day 14 after allogeneic transplant. Tail vein injection delivered 10^7 T-cell-depleted bone marrow cells and 10^6 splenic CD5+ T cells. Sequencing used immunoSEQ multiplex PCR; TCRdb keeps in-frame clones, though not all of them. The data contain approximately 1,100 clones, 46% of them seen just once; the ten biggest clones take up around a third. The sequenced sample was liver tissue. Source of these receptors: a female BALB/c mouse given C57BL/6 T cells with graft-versus-host disease after an allogeneic hematopoietic cell transplant.

This clone was recorded a few times. Genes and germline are mouse. The read gets to within 1 residue of the CDR3 end, and the germline J gene fills in the rest. V is TRBV12-2 and J is TRBJ1-5, with 7 bases matching TRBD1. With V trimmed by 0 bases and J by 3 bases, 1 base remained unmatched. The CDR3 is made up of 14 amino acids. CDR1 and CDR2 (germline): SGHLS, HYDKME. CDR3 sequence reads: CASSLGTVNQAPLF. CDR3 bases read: TGTGCCAGCTCTCTCGGGACAGTCAACCAGGCTCCGCTT.

As to this clone: The germline and genes are mouse ones. The read stops 1 residue short of the end of the CDR3; the missing end is completed from the germline J gene. V is TRBV13-1 and J is TRBJ2-4, with D perhaps given as TRBD1 or TRBD2 (5 bases each). With 0 bases removed from V and 4 bases from J, the gap between germline ends came to 6 bases. This CDR3 is built from 13 residues. The germline V gene has CDR1 NSHNY and CDR2 SYGAGN. The sequenced part of the CDR3 DNA is TGTGCCAGCAGTGATGCGGGGGAAAACACCTTGTAC. Protein sequence: CASSDAGENTLY. The full-length CDR3 reads as CASSDAGENTLYF.

Remarks on this clone: Gene names denote mouse genes. Other DNA sequences in the same sample also yield this CDR3. CDR3 bases read: TGTGCCTGGAGCCACTGGGGGGGCGCGGGTGCTGAGCAGTTC. It codes for CAWSHWGGAGAEQF. The whole CDR3 sequence is CAWSHWGGAGAEQFF. V gene TRBV31 combines with J gene TRBJ2-1; 11 bases are shared with TRBD2. The read finishes 1 residue shy of the CDR3 end, and the germline J gene is used to complete it. This CDR3 has 15 residues. Trimming cost V 3 bases and J 6 bases; bases outside gene matches: 7. Germline CDR1 reads GKSSPN; CDR2 reads SITVG.

This clone has only a few counts. Gene names denote mouse genes. Coverage ceases 1 residue before the CDR3 finishes, and the germline J gene fills in the end. This chain links TRBV19 with TRBJ2-7; 8 bases agree with TRBD2. The CDR3 length is 14 residues. From germline, CDR1 is FNHDT and CDR2 SITEND (reference sequence). Trimming cost V 0 bases and J 4 bases; bases outside gene matches: 3. The CDR3 spells CASSIAGGQYEQYF. CDR3 bases read: TGTGCCAGCAGTATAGCTGGGGGGCAGTATGAACAGTAC.

By proportion, this clone is large (0.1 to 1%). The listed genes are named as in mouse. From the germline J gene comes the end of the CDR3, since the read stops 1 residue before it. The chain uses TRBV12-1 and TRBJ2-5; D remains ambiguous. Trimming cost V 2 bases and J 3 bases, with 11 bases left between them. This CDR3 has 14 amino acids. Germline V gene lookup returns CDR1 SGHSN and CDR2 HYEKVE. CDR3 DNA, as far as it was read: TGTGCCAGCTCTCCCCCGCAAGAGCAAGACACCCAGTAC. The encoded protein is CASSPPQEQDTQY. The complete CDR3 protein is CASSPPQEQDTQYF.

Concerning this clone itself: The germline and genes are mouse ones. The CDR3 goes on 1 residue after the read ends, and that part is filled in from the germline J gene. The chain is built from TRBV17 and TRBJ2-7; D gene uncertain. The germline V gene encodes CDR1 MNHDT and CDR2 YYDKIL. V was pared by 8 bases and J by 4 bases, with 12 bases between. The CDR3 is 12 amino acids. CDR3 sequence reads: CASGKARYEQYF. CDR3 DNA, as far as it was read: TGTGCTAGCGGTAAGGCGAGATATGAACAGTAC.

Regarding this clone: Genes and germline come from the mouse. The DNA ends 1 residue before the CDR3 does, and the rest of the CDR3 is filled in from the germline J gene. This chain connects TRBV13-3 to TRBJ2-4; tentative D call: TRBD1 (6 bases). Germline-derived CDR1 and CDR2 are NNHDY and SYVADS. The CDR3 sequence is 16 residues long. With 0 bases removed from V and 0 bases from J, the gap between germline ends came to 11 bases. The part of the CDR3 DNA that was read is TGTGCCAGCAGTGATGCCCGGGACATTAGTCAAAACACCTTGTAC. Translation gives CASSDARDISQNTLY. The whole CDR3 sequence is CASSDARDISQNTLYF.

This clone rates as large (0.1 to 1%). Gene names are mouse gene names. This CDR3 reads CAWSLNSQAPLF. The sequenced CDR3 bases are TGTGCCTGGAGTCTAAACTCCCAGGCTCCGCTT. The chain couples TRBV31 to TRBJ1-5, with D hard to call. The read halts 1 residue ahead of the CDR3 end, with the missing end drawn from the germline J gene. The CDR3 is made up of 12 amino acids. Trimming pared 0 bases from V and 6 bases from J, leaving 6 bases between. Germline assignment: CDR1 GKSSPN and CDR2 SITVG.

Judged by abundance, this clone is large. Genes here carry mouse names. The read is 1 residue too short to cover the CDR3 end, so that end is filled in from the germline J gene. The chain links TRBV13-3 to TRBJ1-2, with D maybe TRBD1 (5 bases). In germline, CDR1 is NNHDY, CDR2 SYVADS. V lost 5 bases and J lost 0, with 14 bases in between. CDR3 length equals 15 residues. The CDR3 loop is CASSLGTDANSDYTF. The covered CDR3 bases are TGTGCCAGCAGCCTAGGGACCGATGCAAACTCCGACTACACC.

Relative to its sample, this clone is large. Genes and germline come from the mouse. The read is 1 residue too short to cover the CDR3 end, so that end is filled in from the germline J gene. The chain employs TRBV20 and TRBJ1-2; 10 nucleotides align to TRBD1. Germline V gene sequence: CDR1 GFQATS, CDR2 STVNSAI. With 5 bases clipped from V and 0 bases from J, the junction kept 0 bases outside the gene matches. The length of the CDR3 is 13 residues. The part of the CDR3 DNA that was read is TGTGGTGCTGGACAGGGGGCAAACTCCGACTACACC. Residues: CGAGQGANSDYT. The CDR3, in full, reads CGAGQGANSDYTF.

Turning to this clone: Gene names are mouse gene names. The CDR3 end lies 1 residue beyond the end of the read and is filled in from the germline J gene. The chain uses TRBV26 and TRBJ2-5; TRBD1 aligns across 8 bases. CDR3 length: 14 residues. Germline V CDR1 and CDR2: KGHPV, FQNQEV (reference sequence). V dropped 2 bases and J dropped 6; count of bases not matched to a gene: 4. The CDR3 bases that were read are TGTGCCAGCAGTCTGCAGGGGGCGCGGGACACCCAGTAC. Translating it yields CASSLQGARDTQY. The full CDR3 reads CASSLQGARDTQYF.

Worth noting for this clone: The gene names given are mouse names. The read ends 1 residue early relative to the CDR3; the germline J gene fills the gap. The V gene is TRBV12-1, the J gene TRBJ2-4; D is perhaps TRBD1 (5 bases). Germline-derived CDR1 and CDR2 are SGHSN and HYEKVE. Trimming removed 2 bases from V and 0 bases from J, with 5 bases in between. This CDR3 has 13 amino acids. The sequenced CDR3 bases are TGTGCCAGCTCTCGACAGAGTCAAAACACCTTGTAC. Its protein is CASSRQSQNTLY. The entire CDR3 is CASSRQSQNTLYF.

Turning to this clone: Mouse gene names and germline throughout. The read ends 1 residue before the CDR3 terminus; that terminus is restored from the germline J gene. V usage is TRBV5 and J usage is TRBJ2-1; 12 nucleotides line up with TRBD1. The CDR3 runs 17 residues. J lost 3 bases, V lost 4 bases, and 7 bases had no gene match. Germline lookup yields CDR1 LGHNA and CDR2 YNLKQL (reference sequence). The CDR3 DNA, read in part, is TGTGCCAGCAGCCCGGGACAGGGGGCGGGGGGCTATGCTGAGCAGTTC. Protein sequence: CASSPGQGAGGYAEQF. The full CDR3 protein reads CASSPGQGAGGYAEQFF.

By sample fraction, this clone is large. The gene names given are mouse names. The read falls 1 residue short of the CDR3 end, and the missing part is taken from the germline J gene. V and J are TRBV14 and TRBJ2-7; 12 bases map to TRBD1. The CDR3 sequence is 16 residues long. V trimming: 3 bases; J trimming: 4 bases; junction bases outside the gene matches: 8. Germline assignment: CDR1 SGHDT and CDR2 FRDEAV. Partial CDR3 DNA: TGTGCCAGCAGTTGGGACAGGGGGCCATTTCCTTATGAACAGTAC. As protein: CASSWDRGPFPYEQY. The full CDR3 sequence reads CASSWDRGPFPYEQYF.

Points on this clone: Gene names are mouse gene names. The read ends 1 residue shy of where the CDR3 ends; the end is completed using the germline J gene. V gene TRBV4 combines with J gene TRBJ1-5; 11 bases map to TRBD1. There are 13 residues in the CDR3. The germline gives CDR1 LGHDT, CDR2 YNNKQL (reference sequence). With V trimmed by 5 bases and J by 9 bases, 3 bases remained unmatched. Incomplete CDR3 DNA: TGTGCCAGCAGCGCGGGACAGGGGGGGGCTCCGCTT. Translated, it gives CASSAGQGGAPL. Given in full, the CDR3 is CASSAGQGGAPLF.

Points on this clone: Mouse germline and gene names are used. The CDR3 extends 1 residue past the end of the read, so its final part is completed from the germline J gene. This chain connects TRBV26 to TRBJ2-4; D not certain. Germline CDR1 and CDR2: KGHPV and FQNQEV (reference sequence). The CDR3 covers 12 residues. V was cut by 2 bases and J by 0 bases, with 0 bases left in between. Partial CDR3 DNA: TGTGCCAGCAGTCTGAGTCAAAACACCTTGTAC. Its translation: CASSLSQNTLY. Given in full, the CDR3 is CASSLSQNTLYF.

Comments on this clone: The gene names given are mouse names. The read gets to within 1 residue of the CDR3 end, and the germline J gene fills in the rest. This sequence joins TRBV26 and TRBJ2-2, with D perhaps being TRBD1 or TRBD2 (5 bases each). CDR1 is KGHPV and CDR2 is FQNQEV in the germline V gene (reference sequence). The CDR3 covers 15 residues. Trimming stripped 1 base from V and 2 bases from J, with 8 bases between. The sequenced CDR3 bases are TGTGCCAGCAGTCTGTGGGGGAGGAACACCGGGCAGCTCTAC. Protein product: CASSLWGRNTGQLY. The full CDR3 protein reads CASSLWGRNTGQLYF.

This clone was seen a handful of times. Genes here carry mouse names. The observed sequence ends 1 residue before the CDR3 terminus, with the missing tail filled in from the germline J gene. The genes are TRBV13-3 and TRBJ2-7; 9 bases align to TRBD1. The CDR3 contains 15 residues. In germline, CDR1 is NNHDY, CDR2 SYVADS. With 1 base clipped from V and 1 base from J, the junction kept 3 bases outside the gene matches. Incomplete CDR3 DNA: TGTGCCAGCAGTGATCCGGGACAGGGATCCTATGAACAGTAC. It specifies CASSDPGQGSYEQY. From start to end, the CDR3 is CASSDPGQGSYEQYF.

Details on this clone: Genes and germline come from the mouse. The CDR3 is cut off 1 residue early in the read; its end comes from the germline J gene. The V and J genes are TRBV12-1 and TRBJ1-4; tentative D call: TRBD1 (6 bases). The CDR3 consists of 15 residues. Trimming took off 2 bases at V and 4 bases at J, with 13 bases between the two ends. The germline CDR1 and CDR2 sequences are SGHSN and HYEKVE. The CDR3 loop reads CASSPGGGFNERLFF. The covered CDR3 bases are TGTGCCAGCTCTCCCGGGGGGGGCTTCAACGAAAGATTATTT.

This clone has just a few counts. Gene names and germline refer to mouse. The read ends 1 residue shy of where the CDR3 ends; the end is completed using the germline J gene. The genes are TRBV16 and TRBJ1-3; D is uncertain. Germline V lookup: CDR1 SGHSA, CDR2 FRNQAP. V was pared by 2 bases and J by 0 bases, with 5 bases between. The CDR3 consists of 14 residues. Partial CDR3 DNA: TGTGCAAGCAGCTTAACGATTTCTGGAAATACGCTCTAT. Translation: CASSLTISGNTLY. In full, the CDR3 is CASSLTISGNTLYF.

With regard to this clone: Germline and genes: mouse. The CDR3 goes on 1 residue after the read ends, and that part is filled in from the germline J gene. The chain is built from TRBV26 and TRBJ1-1; possibly TRBD1 for D (5 bases). The germline V and J ends were trimmed by 2 bases and 2 bases, with 6 bases remaining between them. This CDR3 is 13 amino acids long. Germline CDR1 and CDR2: KGHPV and FQNQEV (reference sequence). CDR3 residues: CASSLDSNTEVFF. The sequenced part of the CDR3 DNA is TGTGCCAGCAGTCTGGACAGTAACACAGAAGTCTTC.

This clone was seen only a few times. Genes and germline come from the mouse. The CDR3 end is not reached by the read, which stops 1 residue before it; the germline J gene fills it in. The chain recombines TRBV13-1 with TRBJ1-4; the match to TRBD1 covers 8 bases. The CDR3 is made up of 14 amino acids. The junction had 1 base not matched to a gene; V was cut back by 0 bases and J by 6 bases. The germline V gene encodes CDR1 NSHNY and CDR2 SYGAGN. The DNA read from the CDR3 is TGTGCCAGCAGTGATGCAGGGGGCGACGAAAGATTATTT. Its protein product is CASSDAGGDERLF. The full CDR3 sequence reads CASSDAGGDERLFF.

This clone has more than one count but fewer than ten. These gene names are mouse names. Read sequence stops 1 residue before the CDR3 end, and the germline J gene provides the missing end. The genes are TRBV5 and TRBJ2-2, with D possibly matching TRBD1 (5 bases). The germline gives CDR1 LGHNA, CDR2 YNLKQL (reference sequence). The V end was cut by 3 bases, the J end by 3 bases, with 8 bases between. The CDR3 covers 14 residues. The sequenced part of the CDR3 DNA is TGTGCCAGCAGCCACAGGGTTGACACCGGGCAGCTCTAC. As protein: CASSHRVDTGQLY. The entire CDR3 reads CASSHRVDTGQLYF.

By sample fraction, this clone is large. Gene names and germline match the mouse. The read gets to within 1 residue of the CDR3 end, and the germline J gene fills in the rest. V gene TRBV13-1 combines with J gene TRBJ2-7; D may correspond to TRBD1 or TRBD2 (6 bases each). CDR3 size: 13 residues. CDR1 and CDR2 (germline): NSHNY, SYGAGN. V was cut by 3 bases and J by 0 bases, with 7 bases left in between. CDR3 loop: CASSGGLSYEQYF. The CDR3 DNA, read in part, is TGTGCCAGCAGTGGGGGGCTCTCCTATGAACAGTAC.

As for this clone: Germline and genes here are mouse. The read finishes 1 residue shy of the CDR3 end, and the germline J gene is used to complete it. The rearrangement joins TRBV3 to TRBJ2-3; D is possibly TRBD1 (6 bases). V was pared by 1 base and J by 0 bases, with 8 bases between. CDR1 SNHLY and CDR2 FYNGKV come from the germline V gene (reference sequence). The CDR3 contains 15 residues. CDR3 sequence: CASSLGRGSAETLYF. Incomplete CDR3 DNA: TGTGCCAGCAGCTTAGGCAGGGGTAGTGCAGAAACGCTGTAT.

Worth noting for this clone: Gene labels here are mouse ones. CDR3 bases read: TGTGCCAGCGGTGATTGGGAAGTCTTC. Amino acid sequence: CASGDWEVF. The complete CDR3 protein is CASGDWEVFF. The V call is TRBV13-2, the J call TRBJ1-1; D is unclear. The read ends 1 residue early relative to the CDR3; the germline J gene fills the gap. Per germline, CDR1 NNHNN and CDR2 SYGAGS (reference sequence). The CDR3 consists of 10 residues. Trimming cost V 1 base and J 8 bases, with 3 bases left between them.

As for this clone: The genes are named according to mouse. Sequencing ends 1 residue short of the CDR3 end; the germline J gene provides the rest. The chain carries TRBV3 and TRBJ2-7; 12 bases are shared with TRBD1. After removal of 3 bases from V and 6 bases from J, the junction contained 6 bases not matched to a gene. CDR1 SNHLY and CDR2 FYNGKV come from the germline V gene (reference sequence). The CDR3 covers 15 residues. The CDR3 loop is CASSFPGTGGREQYF. Partial CDR3 DNA: TGTGCCAGCAGCTTCCCCGGGACAGGGGGCCGTGAACAGTAC.